This entry lists 9 T cell receptor beta chains sequenced from one sample in a study of shared clonotypes between healthy human individuals (dated by TCRdb to the early 2020s). The library was produced with the immunoSEQ multiplex PCR assay. TCRdb's version of the immuneACCESS table is confined to in-frame rearrangements and falls short of the full clone set. An unresolved V gene accounts for under half of the shortfall where checked; the remainder is of unknown origin. The sample profile shows a few million clones; more than 90% of them were found once. The top ten constitute 0.1% to 0.15% of the sample. Input material: naive CD4+ T cells sorted from blood. The cell subset or site label, read with the paper, signifies: CD45RA+ positively selected. These TCRs come from a man younger than 35 in good health.

This sequence joins TRBV20-1 and TRBJ1-5; 8 bases are shared with TRBD1. V shed 6 bases, J shed 15 bases, and the junction held 10 bases outside the gene matches. Germline V gene sequence: CDR1 DFQATT, CDR2 SNEGSKA (reference sequence). CDR3 length: 11 residues. The CDR3 sequence: CSAQGGQGPHF. As DNA, the CDR3 is TGCAGTGCACAGGGGGGCCAGGGCCCGCATTTT.

The chain couples TRBV14 to TRBJ1-2; D not certain. This CDR3 has 12 amino acids. Trimming left V 3 bases short and J 9 bases short, with 11 bases between. The germline V gene has CDR1 SGHDN and CDR2 FVKESK. The CDR3 is CASSQYHLRYTF. The DNA of the CDR3 is TGTGCCAGCAGCCAGTATCATTTGCGCTACACCTTC.

The chain links TRBV5-5 to TRBJ1-6; unclear D gene. CDR3 size: 16 residues. Trimming pared 2 bases from V and 9 bases from J, leaving 18 bases between. Germline V CDR1 and CDR2: SGHKS, YYEKEE (reference sequence). CDR3 sequence reads: CASSFAPVHGSSPLHF. The CDR3 bases are TGTGCCAGCAGCTTCGCCCCAGTGCACGGGAGTTCACCCCTCCACTTT. The whole variable domain, remainder taken from reference TRBV5-5 and TRBJ1-6, is DAGVTQSPTHLIKTRGQQVTLRCSPISGHKSVSWYQQVLGQGPQFIFQYYEKEERGRGNFPDRFSARQFPNYSSELNVNALLLGDSALYLCASSFAPVHGSSPLHFGNGTRLTVT.

The chain uses TRBV27 and TRBJ2-7; 8 positions agree with TRBD1. This CDR3 has 13 residues. V trimming: 5 bases; J trimming: 7 bases; junction bases outside the gene matches: 7. Germline CDR1 MNHEY, CDR2 SMNVEV (reference sequence). CDR3: CASSRQGYKEQYF. CDR3 sequence (DNA): TGTGCCAGCAGTCGACAGGGGTATAAAGAGCAGTACTTC.

The gene calls are TRBV7-8 and TRBJ1-4; possibly TRBD1 for D (5 bases). Trimming stripped 2 bases from V and 7 bases from J, with 11 bases between. CDR1 is SGHVS, CDR2 FQNEAQ, per germline. This CDR3 has 14 amino acids. The CDR3 protein is CASSLYGAPEKLFF. The CDR3 region has the DNA TGTGCCAGCAGCTTATACGGGGCGCCTGAAAAACTGTTTTTT.

The V call is TRBV30, the J call TRBJ2-1, with TRBD2 as a possible D gene (6 bases). Trimming took off 0 bases at V and 3 bases at J, with 12 bases between the two ends. This CDR3 has 15 amino acids. Germline values: CDR1 GTSNPN, CDR2 SVGIG (reference sequence). As DNA, the CDR3 is TGTGCCTGGAGTGTATACGGGAGTAGCTACAATGAGCAGTTCTTC. It specifies CAWSVYGSSYNEQFF.

The J gene is TRBJ1-4, the V gene TRBV4-1; tentative D call: TRBD1 (6 bases). Trimming removed 0 bases at V and 7 bases at J, with 6 bases between. There are 13 residues in the CDR3. CDR1 is MGHRA and CDR2 is YSYEKL in the germline V gene. This chain's CDR3 is CASSQEGGEKLFF. The CDR3 DNA reads TGCGCCAGCAGCCAAGAAGGGGGTGAAAAACTGTTTTTT.

The CDR3 nucleotides are TGTGCCAGCAAAGCAGGTTATGGAGGAGAGACCCAGTACTTC. It translates to CASKAGYGGETQYF. The chain employs TRBV7-2 and TRBJ2-5; D perhaps matches TRBD2 (5 bases). Trimming shortened V by 7 bases and J by 4 bases, and 16 bases separated the two germline ends. The length of the CDR3 is 14 residues. Germline CDR1 is SGHTA and CDR2 is FQGNSA. Full variable domain (missing parts from reference TRBV7-2 and TRBJ2-5): GAGVSQSPSNKVTEKGKDVELRCDPISGHTALYWYRQSLGQGLEFLIYFQGNSAPDKSGLPSDRFSAERTGGSVSTLTIQRTQQEDSAVYLCASKAGYGGETQYFGPGTRLLVL.

The J gene is TRBJ1-5, the V gene TRBV28, with D unclear. Per germline, CDR1 MDHEN and CDR2 SYDVKM. V gave up 7 bases and J gave up 6 bases, with 16 bases separating them. The CDR3 is 14 residues long. CDR3 amino acids: CASNPETPLQPQHF. CDR3 nucleotide sequence: TGTGCCAGCAACCCCGAGACCCCACTTCAGCCCCAGCATTTT.